A selection of T cell receptor beta chains follows, all from one sample in a study of blood T cell repertoires in COVID-19. Measured with immunoSEQ multiplex PCR; TCRdb has only the in-frame clones, and not every one. The sample yields about 200,000 clones, 85% seen once. Sequencing input: peripheral blood. The receptors here all came from a woman aged 70-85 years with COVID-19, enrolled during active disease. Both conserved end residues are part of each CDR3. Fields, in order: J gene, V gene, D gene, clone size, CDR3 protein, CDR3 DNA. A D gene is named only where the DNA matches it firmly. Size tells how often a clone was seen (once, few, many) or the class of an expanded clone, and some rows leave it out.

TRBJ2-3	TRBV27	TRBD2	once	CASSRTLGLAGGPGSDTQYF	TGTGCCAGCAGCCGTACCTTGGGACTAGCGGGAGGGCCTGGCTCAGATACGCAGTATTTT
TRBJ2-7	TRBV7-2	.	.	CASSHDRSSYEQYF	TGTGCCAGCAGCCATGACAGGAGCTCCTACGAGCAGTACTTC
TRBJ1-3	TRBV30	.	.	CAWSVYGRLSGNTIYF	TGTGCCTGGAGTGTCTACGGCAGGCTCTCTGGAAACACCATATATTTT
TRBJ1-5	TRBV2	.	.	CASSERQLSNQPQHF	TGTGCCAGCAGTGAAAGACAGCTGAGCAATCAGCCCCAGCATTTT
TRBJ2-5	TRBV11-3	TRBD2	.	CASSLVAGDETQYF	TGTGCCAGCAGCTTAGTAGCGGGAGACGAGACCCAGTACTTC
TRBJ1-1	TRBV18	.	.	CASSPREPGKTFF	TGTGCCAGCTCACCACGAGAGCCCGGGAAGACTTTCTTT
TRBJ1-3	TRBV20-1	.	.	CSASILSGNTIYF	TGCAGTGCTAGTATTTTATCTGGAAACACCATATATTTT
TRBJ1-1	TRBV15	.	.	CATSRMVIGALNTEAFF	TGTGCCACCAGCAGAATGGTGATTGGGGCCCTGAACACTGAAGCTTTCTTT
TRBJ1-1	TRBV9	.	once	CASSVEDSRYTEAFF	TGTGCCAGCAGCGTAGAAGACAGCCGATACACTGAAGCTTTCTTT
TRBJ1-2	TRBV4-3	TRBD1	.	CASSQDIAQGAEYGYTF	TGCGCCAGCAGCCAAGATATTGCACAGGGGGCTGAATATGGCTACACCTTC
TRBJ1-4	TRBV3-1/TRBV3-2	.	once	CASSQDISATNEKLFF	TGTGCCAGCAGCCAAGACATCAGTGCAACTAATGAAAAACTGTTTTTT
TRBJ2-3	TRBV4-3	TRBD2	.	CASSQEPSGSADTQYF	TGCGCCAGCAGCCAAGAGCCTAGCGGGAGCGCAGATACGCAGTATTTT
TRBJ1-2	TRBV7-2	.	.	CASSPGGVREAYGYTF	TGTGCCAGCAGCCCAGGAGGCGTCAGGGAGGCCTATGGCTACACCTTC
TRBJ2-7	TRBV7-2	.	.	CASSPRSPPYEQYF	TGTGCCAGCAGCCCCAGGTCCCCTCCCTACGAGCAGTACTTC
TRBJ1-3	TRBV4-3	TRBD1	.	CASSQGSLTGSSGNTIYF	TGCGCCAGCAGCCAAGGAAGTCTGACAGGGAGCTCTGGAAACACCATATATTTT
TRBJ2-5	TRBV27	TRBD1	.	CASPGQGRTQETQYF	TGTGCCAGCCCCGGACAGGGGAGGACCCAAGAGACCCAGTACTTC
TRBJ2-7	TRBV13	TRBD2	.	CASSLLAASYEQYF	TGTGCCAGCAGCTTACTAGCGGCCTCCTACGAGCAGTACTTC
TRBJ2-1	TRBV2	.	once	CASSVELSNNEQFF	TGTGCCAGCAGTGTTGAACTCTCTAACAATGAGCAGTTCTTC
TRBJ1-1	TRBV19	TRBD1	.	CASSIAAGTGGNTEAFF	TGTGCCAGTAGTATAGCCGCGGGGACAGGGGGTAATACTGAAGCTTTCTTT
TRBJ2-7	TRBV27	TRBD1	.	CASSPHRDRDGAPYEQYF	TGTGCCAGCAGTCCACACCGGGACAGGGATGGGGCCCCCTACGAGCAGTACTTC
TRBJ1-2	TRBV2	.	.	CASSADSYGYTF	TGTGCCAGCAGCGCGGACAGCTATGGCTACACCTTC
TRBJ2-1	TRBV15	TRBD1	.	CATSPWGQGDGTIF	TGTGCCACCAGCCCTTGGGGACAGGGGGATGGAACGATCTTC
TRBJ1-2	TRBV2	TRBD1	.	CASSDRGTGYTF	TGTGCCAGCAGTGACAGGGGGACTGGCTACACCTTC
TRBJ2-7	TRBV6-2/TRBV6-3	.	.	CASSGLFSYEQYF	TGTGCCAGCAGCGGACTGTTCTCCTACGAGCAGTACTTC
TRBJ1-3	TRBV19	.	.	CASSAALDSSGNTIYF	TGTGCCAGTAGTGCCGCATTGGACAGTTCTGGAAACACCATATATTTT
TRBJ2-2	TRBV9	TRBD2	.	CASSPGTSGGELTGELFF	TGTGCCAGCAGCCCTGGGACTAGCGGGGGGGAATTGACCGGGGAGCTGTTTTTT
TRBJ1-1	TRBV11-2	.	.	CASSPRLLVNTEAFF	TGTGCCAGCAGCCCCCGGTTGTTGGTAAACACTGAAGCTTTCTTT
TRBJ2-2	TRBV11-2	.	.	CASSLRPGGELFF	TGTGCCAGCAGCTTGAGGCCGGGCGGGGAGCTGTTTTTT
TRBJ1-6	TRBV2	.	few	CASSQGGNYNSPLHF	TGTGCCAGCAGTCAAGGCGGGAATTATAATTCACCCCTCCACTTT
TRBJ2-7	TRBV5-8	TRBD1	.	CASSAGQGRPYEQYF	TGTGCCAGCAGCGCGGGACAGGGTCGCCCCTACGAGCAGTACTTC
TRBJ2-5	TRBV11-2	.	.	CASSFTGNPYQETQYF	TGTGCCAGCAGCTTTACAGGGAACCCCTATCAAGAGACCCAGTACTTC
TRBJ1-1	TRBV6-7	.	.	CASSYEAGMGTEAFF	TGTGCCAGCAGTTACGAGGCAGGGATGGGCACTGAAGCTTTCTTT
TRBJ2-5	TRBV9	.	.	CASSKNNEETQYF	TGTGCCAGCAGCAAGAACAACGAAGAGACCCAGTACTTC
TRBJ2-7	TRBV7-9	TRBD2	.	CASSGSGSWYEQYF	TGTGCCAGCAGCGGTAGCGGGAGCTGGTACGAGCAGTACTTC
TRBJ1-2	TRBV4-2	TRBD1	.	CASSQDWTRQGSVRTF	TGTGCCAGCAGCCAAGATTGGACGCGACAGGGGTCGGTGCGCACCTTC
TRBJ1-1	TRBV5-1	TRBD1	.	CASSGDRGTEAFF	TGCGCCAGCAGCGGGGACAGAGGCACTGAAGCTTTCTTT
TRBJ1-2	TRBV7-6	.	.	CASSRYDQGAEGYTF	TGTGCCAGCAGCCGCTACGATCAAGGGGCCGAGGGCTACACCTTC